Presented here are 21 T cell receptor beta chains from one specimen sequenced in a study of blood T cells in healthy people across ages (dated by TCRdb to about 2015). Library creation used 5' RACE. Sequenced using an Illumina HiSeq 2500. A second PCR of about 6 to 12 cycles was performed with a sample-barcoded 5' primer and a J-beta primer mix. TCRdb's own reprocessing of the public reads used fastp at Q25 and MiXCR and kept productive beta chains. Rows with a matching CDR3 protein are joined into one entry that keeps the most common DNA and genes. For this sample the table gives around 1,500,000 distinct CDR3 sequences, of which 28% were detected only once. Approximately 7.7% of the sample is held by the ten biggest clonotypes. Sequences were obtained from blood. These receptors were obtained from a woman in her thirties in good health.

The chain recombines TRBV13 with TRBJ2-1, with unresolved D. The CDR3 is made up of 14 amino acids. V was pared by 0 bases and J by 11 bases, with 14 bases between. Germline CDR1 and CDR2: PRHDT and FYEKMQ (reference sequence). As DNA, the CDR3 is TGTGCCAGCAGCTTAGGCTTGACCCCGCAGAAGCAGTTCTTC. Encoded protein: CASSLGLTPQKQFF.

This clonotype was found many times. The chain has TRBV5-1 and TRBJ2-7; D not certain. CDR3 length equals 15 residues. Germline V lookup: CDR1 SGHRS, CDR2 YFSETQ. V was pared by 0 bases and J by 0 bases, with 10 bases between. This CDR3 is CASSLGGRNSYEQYF. CDR3 DNA: TGCGCCAGCAGCTTGGGTGGCAGGAACTCCTACGAGCAGTACTTC.

The chain uses TRBV7-9 and TRBJ2-3; D gene ambiguous. Germline V gene data show CDR1 as SEHNR and CDR2 as FQNEAQ (reference sequence). The CDR3 loop spans 16 amino acids. With 3 bases removed from V and 7 bases from J, the gap between germline ends came to 20 bases. In DNA form, the CDR3 reads TGTGCCAGCAGCTTGCCCGCCGGTCTCCGGTCGTATACGCAGTATTTT. As protein: CASSLPAGLRSYTQYF.

In regard to this clonotype: An end of the junction does not agree with germline; a read error may underlie this. The genes are TRBV28 and TRBJ1-1, with a weak D call TRBD1 (5 bases). Germline CDR1 is MDHEN and CDR2 is SYDVKM. This CDR3 is built from 12 residues. CDR3 DNA: TGTGCCGGCAGTTTGGGGCTCGGTGAAGCTTTCTTT. The encoded protein is CAGSLGLGEAFF.

In this sample, this clonotype turned up a few times. The genes are TRBV28 and TRBJ2-7, with D possibly being TRBD2 (5 bases). Looked up from germline, CDR1 is MDHEN and CDR2 is SYDVKM. CDR3 length: 16 amino acids. V was trimmed by 2 bases and J by 4 bases, leaving 18 bases between them. CDR3 bases: TGTGCCAGCAGTTTACTCCAGACTGGTCGGGGATACGAGCAGTACTTC. Protein sequence: CASSLLQTGRGYEQYF.

The rearrangement links TRBV29-1 to TRBJ2-3; D gene unclear. Germline-derived CDR1 and CDR2 are SQVTM and ANQGSEA. The CDR3 has 14 residues. V was pared by 0 bases and J by 2 bases, with 9 bases between. Here the CDR3 DNA reads TGCAGCGTTGAAGAGAGGCCACCCACAGATACGCAGTATTTT. This sequence encodes CSVEERPPTDTQYF.

This rearrangement joins TRBV5-6 to TRBJ2-5, with 9 nucleotides matching TRBD1. Germline V lookup: CDR1 SGHDT, CDR2 YYEEEE. V was clipped by 4 bases and J by 5 bases; unmatched bases: 6. The CDR3 covers 14 residues. The CDR3 sequence: CASSQQGASETQYF. CDR3 DNA sequence: TGTGCCAGCAGCCAACAGGGGGCGTCTGAGACCCAGTACTTC. The variable domain in full, completed from reference TRBV5-6 and TRBJ2-5, reads DAGVTQSPTHLIKTRGQQVTLRCSPKSGHDTVSWYQQALGQGPQFIFQYYEEEERQRGNFPDRFSGHQFPNYSSELNVNALLLGDSALYLCASSQQGASETQYFGPGTRLLVL.

The gene calls are TRBV11-1 and TRBJ2-7; 11 positions match TRBD1. This CDR3 spans 15 amino acids. Unmatched junction bases numbered 7, after V lost 5 bases and J lost 4 bases. The germline V gene has CDR1 SGHAT and CDR2 FQDESV (reference sequence). The CDR3 loop reads CASSATDRGPYEQYF. The DNA of the CDR3 is TGTGCCAGCAGCGCGACGGACAGGGGGCCATACGAGCAGTACTTC. Full variable domain (remainder filled in from reference TRBV11-1 and TRBJ2-7): EAEVAQSPRYKITEKSQAVAFWCDPISGHATLYWYRQILGQGPELLVQFQDESVVDDSQLPKDRFSAERLKGVDSTLKIQPAELGDSAMYLCASSATDRGPYEQYFGPGTRLTVT.

This rearrangement joins TRBV7-8 to TRBJ2-4; 7 bases fit TRBD2. The J call is in doubt because the DNA end fits TRBJ2-5 better. The germline CDR1 and CDR2 sequences are SGHVS and FQNEAQ. The CDR3 totals 13 residues. CDR3: CASGPLAEETQYF. For the CDR3, the DNA is TGTGCCAGCGGCCCTCTAGCGGAAGAGACCCAGTACTTC.

Notes on this clonotype: The conserved phenylalanine or tryptophan is not found at the CDR3 terminus, so this likely reflects a read error. The chain links TRBV2 to TRBJ2-3; D may be TRBD1 or TRBD2 (6 bases each). Trimming pared 5 bases from V and 4 bases from J, leaving 13 bases between. CDR3 size: 14 residues. Germline CDR1 reads SNHLY; CDR2 reads FYNNEI. The CDR3 loop is CASSRRDISDTQYV. For the CDR3, the DNA is TGTGCCAGCAGTAGGAGGGACATATCAGATACGCAGTATGTT.

This clonotype was counted between two and nine times. The V gene is TRBV27, the J gene TRBJ2-3; no clear D. The CDR3 totals 13 residues. Trimming removed 3 bases from V and 6 bases from J, with 10 bases in between. Germline values: CDR1 MNHEY, CDR2 SMNVEV (reference sequence). CDR3 region: CASSFGLPDTQYF. In nucleotides, the CDR3 is TGTGCCAGCAGTTTCGGCCTCCCGGATACGCAGTATTTT.

This clonotype was found a few times. The J gene is TRBJ1-6, the V gene TRBV11-2; D uncertain. The CDR3 is made up of 16 amino acids. Deletions cut 4 bases from V and 4 bases from J, with 14 bases between. Germline CDR1 and CDR2: SGHAT and FQNNGV. In DNA form, the CDR3 reads TGTGCCAGCAGCTCCCGGGCTGACCCGTATAATTCACCCCTCCACTTT. It translates to CASSSRADPYNSPLHF.

The sample holds one count of this clonotype. Here the CDR3 omits its conserved ending phenylalanine or tryptophan, so a read error is the likely source. The rearrangement joins TRBV10-2 to TRBJ2-7, with D possibly being TRBD1 (6 bases). Germline assignment: CDR1 WSHSY and CDR2 SAAADI. The CDR3 runs 13 residues. V was shortened by 6 bases and J by 3 bases, with 12 bases between the two germline ends. CDR3 residues: CASRNRDIYEQYY. The DNA for the CDR3 is TGCGCCAGCAGAAACCGGGACATCTACGAGCAGTACTAC.

The chain links TRBV20-1 to TRBJ1-1; D not resolved. Germline CDR1 DFQATT, CDR2 SNEGSKA (reference sequence). The CDR3 is made up of 13 amino acids. V was trimmed by 2 bases and J by 2 bases, leaving 9 bases between them. This chain's CDR3 is CSARPGENTEAFF. Here the CDR3 DNA reads TGCAGTGCTAGACCCGGGGAAAACACTGAAGCTTTCTTT.

This clonotype was found many times. V and J are TRBV6-5 and TRBJ2-5, with D possibly being TRBD1 or TRBD2 (5 bases each). The germline V gene encodes CDR1 MNHEY and CDR2 SVGAGI. The CDR3 loop spans 13 amino acids. The V gene lost 6 bases and the J gene lost 5 bases, with 13 bases spanning the gap. The CDR3 sequence is CASRGTWRETQYF. The CDR3 DNA sequence: TGTGCCAGCAGGGGGACCTGGCGGGAGACCCAGTACTTC.

The V call is TRBV20-1, the J call TRBJ2-2, with a possible D match to TRBD2 (5 bases). The ends were cut back, 6 bases at V and 0 bases at J, with 11 bases in the middle. Germline CDR1 reads DFQATT; CDR2 reads SNEGSKA (reference sequence). The CDR3 consists of 14 residues. CDR3 sequence reads: CSAKLDSNTGELFF. CDR3 DNA sequence: TGCAGTGCAAAACTAGATTCGAACACCGGGGAGCTGTTTTTT.

This chain links TRBV6-5 with TRBJ2-1; 8 nucleotides align to TRBD1. Losses at the gene ends were 5 bases for V and 8 bases for J; bases not matched to a gene: 5. Germline-derived CDR1 and CDR2 are MNHEY and SVGAGI. The CDR3 has 13 amino acids. The CDR3 DNA sequence: TGTGCCAGCAGTAGGACAGGGTTTCATGAGCAGTTCTTC. It encodes CASSRTGFHEQFF.

On this clonotype: A read error may produce the germline difference seen at one junction end. The chain has TRBV12-3 or TRBV12-4 and TRBJ2-3; 7 nucleotides agree with TRBD1. This CDR3 spans 15 amino acids. This chain's CDR3 is CASSLRTGSTDAQYF. The DNA for the CDR3 is TGTGCCAGCAGTTTGAGGACAGGAAGCACAGATGCGCAGTATTTT.

The chain carries TRBV5-6 and TRBJ1-2; D is perhaps TRBD1 (5 bases). Germline CDR1 and CDR2: SGHDT and YYEEEE. The CDR3 length is 16 residues. V was shortened by 1 base and J by 3 bases, with 16 bases between the two germline ends. CDR3 DNA: TGTGCCAGCAGCTTGTACGGGGGGAGCAAGGACTATGGCTACACCTTC. Protein: CASSLYGGSKDYGYTF.

The genes are TRBV5-5 and TRBJ1-5; 7 nucleotides match TRBD1. The CDR3 spans 16 residues. Trimming took 0 bases from V and 3 from J; bases not matched to a gene: 6. CDR1 is SGHKS and CDR2 is YYEKEE in the germline V gene (reference sequence). This CDR3 reads CASSLAPGQINQPQHF. CDR3 coding DNA: TGTGCCAGCAGCTTGGCCCCGGGACAGATCAATCAGCCCCAGCATTTT.

This chain connects TRBV12-3 or TRBV12-4 to TRBJ1-2; D gene unclear. The CDR3 sequence is 16 residues long. The V end lost 2 bases, the J end lost 8 bases, and 21 bases lay between the germline ends. The CDR3 DNA reads as TGTGCCAGCAGTTTATTAAAAGGTGGCCCCAACGGGGGCTACACCTTC. Translated: CASSLLKGGPNGGYTF.